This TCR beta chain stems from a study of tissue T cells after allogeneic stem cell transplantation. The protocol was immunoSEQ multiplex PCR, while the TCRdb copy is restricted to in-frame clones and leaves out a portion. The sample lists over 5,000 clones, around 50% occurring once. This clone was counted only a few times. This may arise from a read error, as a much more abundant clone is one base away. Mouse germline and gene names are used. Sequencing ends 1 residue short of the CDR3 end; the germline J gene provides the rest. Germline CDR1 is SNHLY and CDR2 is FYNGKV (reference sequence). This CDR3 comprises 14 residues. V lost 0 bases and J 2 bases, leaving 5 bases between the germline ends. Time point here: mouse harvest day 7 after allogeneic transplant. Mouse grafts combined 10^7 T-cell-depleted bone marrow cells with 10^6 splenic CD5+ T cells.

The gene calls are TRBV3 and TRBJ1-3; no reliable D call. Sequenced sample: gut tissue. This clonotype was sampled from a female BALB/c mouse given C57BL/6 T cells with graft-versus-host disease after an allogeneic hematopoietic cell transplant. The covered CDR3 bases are TGTGCCAGCAGCTTAGCAGGGACTGGAAATACGCTCTAT. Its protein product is CASSLAGTGNTLY. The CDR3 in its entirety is CASSLAGTGNTLYF.